Shown below are 21 T cell receptor beta chains from a single sample sequenced in a study of technical replicates of blood from a few donors (dated by TCRdb to 2016 to 2017). Library preparation was by the immunoSEQ multiplex PCR assay. Drawn from immuneACCESS, this table holds only the in-frame rearrangements with V and J called that TCRdb kept. Clones are partly lost; checked studies trace under half to an unresolved V gene and leave the rest unexplained. This sample gives nearly 90,000 clones in total; 95% of them show up just once. 0.34% of the sample is held by the ten biggest clonotypes. Sequencing was done on a sample of T cells isolated from PBMCs. Receptors were obtained from a human donor in good health.

V gene TRBV7-2 combines with J gene TRBJ2-1; D may be TRBD1 (5 bases). V lost 3 bases, J lost 6 bases, and 6 bases lay in between. The CDR3 runs 12 residues. Germline CDR1 and CDR2: SGHTA and FQGNSA. Written as DNA, the CDR3 is TGTGCCAGCAGCTTCCAGGGCAATGAGCAGTTCTTC. This encodes CASSFQGNEQFF.

The J gene is TRBJ1-5, the V gene TRBV7-2; D is uncertain. This CDR3 spans 16 amino acids. Germline V lookup: CDR1 SGHTA, CDR2 FQGNSA. With 1 base removed from V and 7 bases from J, the gap between germline ends came to 17 bases. As DNA, the CDR3 is TGTGCCAGCAGCTTAGGGGTGGAGGGCAGCGGACAGCCCCAGCATTTT. This sequence encodes CASSLGVEGSGQPQHF.

The J gene is TRBJ2-2, the V gene TRBV5-3; D perhaps matches TRBD1 (6 bases). TRBV5-3 is annotated as an ORF whose role is uncertain. This CDR3 comprises 14 residues. Between the trimmed V and J ends, which lost 5 bases and 1 base, there was a span of 9 bases. The CDR3 sequence: CARRQGLNTGELFF. The CDR3 region has the DNA TGTGCCAGAAGACAGGGTCTGAACACCGGGGAGCTGTTTTTT.

The chain joins TRBV9 to TRBJ2-3; 9 nucleotides agree with TRBD2. The CDR3 extends over 18 amino acids. Germline values: CDR1 SGDLS, CDR2 YYNGEE. The V gene end was trimmed by 4 bases and the J gene end by 5 bases; junction bases not matched to a gene: 17. The CDR3 here is CASSPPGIAGVGGDTQYF. CDR3 nucleotides: TGTGCCAGCAGCCCCCCCGGTATAGCGGGAGTAGGCGGAGATACGCAGTATTTT.

This rearrangement joins TRBV12-5 to TRBJ2-7; TRBD2 aligns across 14 bases. The CDR3 totals 15 residues. Germline values: CDR1 LGHNT, CDR2 FRNRAP. The junction had 6 bases not matched to a gene; V was cut back by 6 bases and J by 5 bases. The CDR3 sequence: CASGPGLAGEDEQYF. Written as DNA, the CDR3 is TGTGCTAGTGGACCGGGACTAGCGGGAGAGGACGAGCAGTACTTC.

This chain connects TRBV25-1 to TRBJ1-1; D is unresolved. Germline V gene sequence: CDR1 MGHDK, CDR2 SYGVNS. The V and J ends lost 0 bases and 4 bases respectively, with 12 bases between them. The CDR3 is 15 amino acids. Here the CDR3 reads CASSEYREGSTEAFF. The DNA of the CDR3 is TGTGCCAGCAGTGAATATAGGGAGGGTTCCACTGAAGCTTTCTTT.

The rearrangement links TRBV18 to TRBJ2-3; tentatively, D is TRBD1 (6 bases). This CDR3 contains 15 residues. Deletions cut 4 bases from V and 6 bases from J, with 17 bases between. Per the germline V gene, CDR1 is KGHSH and CDR2 is LQKENI. CDR3 in amino acids: CASSRNREGTDTQYF. CDR3 DNA: TGTGCCAGCTCACGTAACAGGGAAGGGACGGATACGCAGTATTTT.

The chain carries TRBV9 and TRBJ2-6; 12 positions match TRBD1. Germline trimming cut 1 base from V and 2 bases from J; bases unmatched to any gene: 10. The CDR3 length is 20 residues. The germline V gene has CDR1 SGDLS and CDR2 YYNGEE. This chain's CDR3 is CASSVHPGTGGSAGANVLTF. The CDR3 DNA reads as TGTGCCAGCAGCGTACACCCCGGGACAGGGGGCTCAGCTGGGGCCAACGTCCTGACTTTC. The whole variable domain, filled in from reference TRBV9 and TRBJ2-6, reads DSGVTQTPKHLITATGQRVTLRCSPRSGDLSVYWYQQSLDQGLQFLIQYYNGEERAKGNILERFSAQQFPDLHSELNLSSLELGDSALYFCASSVHPGTGGSAGANVLTFGAGSRLTVL.

The chain recombines TRBV30 with TRBJ1-2; D gene unclear. CDR1 and CDR2 from the germline V gene are GTSNPN and SVGIG (reference sequence). The CDR3 has 11 amino acids. V shed 2 bases and J shed 8 bases, with 9 bases lying between them. In DNA form, the CDR3 reads TGTGCCTGGAGTTGGTTTCTAGGCTACACCTTC. This sequence encodes CAWSWFLGYTF.

The rearrangement joins TRBV10-3 to TRBJ2-3; TRBD1 is a possible D gene (5 bases). The CDR3 runs 16 residues. CDR1 and CDR2 (germline): ENHRY, SYGVKD. V was shortened by 4 bases and J by 0 bases, with 14 bases between the two germline ends. This CDR3 reads CAISAMTVISTDTQYF. CDR3 nucleotides: TGTGCCATCAGTGCCATGACAGTAATAAGCACAGATACGCAGTATTTT.

The rearrangement links TRBV4-1 to TRBJ1-5; D ambiguous. V lost 3 bases and J lost 8, with 14 bases in between. This CDR3 spans 14 amino acids. Per the germline V gene, CDR1 is MGHRA and CDR2 is YSYEKL. CDR3 in amino acids: CASSHPELSKPQHF. In DNA form, the CDR3 reads TGCGCCAGCAGCCACCCGGAGCTGAGCAAGCCCCAGCATTTT.

This rearrangement joins TRBV18 to TRBJ2-7, with a possible D match to TRBD1 (6 bases). V was shortened by 5 bases and J by 2 bases, with 10 bases between the two germline ends. In germline, CDR1 is KGHSH, CDR2 LQKENI. CDR3 length: 13 amino acids. The DNA for the CDR3 is TGTGCCAGCTCAGACAGGCAAGCCTACGAGCAGTACTTC. The encoded protein is CASSDRQAYEQYF.

This chain joins TRBV10-3 and TRBJ2-2, with 7 bases that match TRBD1. CDR3 length: 19 amino acids. The ends lost 4 bases at V and 3 bases at J; junction bases unmatched: 17. The germline gives CDR1 ENHRY, CDR2 SYGVKD. For the CDR3, the DNA is TGTGCCATCAGTGCGAGACAGGGTGTGGGGGAGTGGGACACCGGGGAGCTGTTTTTT. This codes for CAISARQGVGEWDTGELFF.

The gene calls are TRBV11-2 and TRBJ2-7, with 11 bases matching TRBD2. Trimming took 0 bases from V and 6 from J; bases not matched to a gene: 4. Germline loops: CDR1 SGHAT, CDR2 FQNNGV. The CDR3 contains 15 residues. CDR3 sequence: CASSLELAGVREQYF. CDR3 sequence (DNA): TGTGCCAGCAGCTTAGAACTAGCGGGAGTGCGCGAGCAGTACTTC.

The chain links TRBV7-2 to TRBJ2-1; D is possibly TRBD2 (5 bases). The CDR3 sequence is 16 residues long. The ends were cut back, 4 bases at V and 7 bases at J, with 20 bases in the middle. CDR1 is SGHTA, CDR2 FQGNSA, per germline. As DNA, the CDR3 is TGTGCCAGCAGCTCCATCATAGCGACCCGCAGTAATGAGCAGTTCTTC. Translating gives CASSSIIATRSNEQFF.

The J gene is TRBJ2-2, the V gene TRBV10-2; no reliable D call. This CDR3 contains 15 residues. The germline gives CDR1 WSHSY, CDR2 SAAADI. Trimming stripped 0 bases from V and 3 bases from J, with 8 bases between. The CDR3 reads CASSESGSYTGELFF. The CDR3 DNA reads as TGCGCCAGCAGTGAGTCCGGGTCCTACACCGGGGAGCTGTTTTTT.

The gene calls are TRBV11-2 and TRBJ2-3; D perhaps matches TRBD1 (6 bases). Trimming shortened V by 5 bases and J by 4 bases, and 16 bases separated the two germline ends. The CDR3 has 15 amino acids. Germline CDR1 SGHAT, CDR2 FQNNGV. This chain's CDR3 is CASSGIRGSADTQYF. Here the CDR3 DNA reads TGTGCCAGCAGCGGGATAAGGGGGTCCGCAGATACGCAGTATTTT.

This chain connects TRBV9 to TRBJ2-7; D gene unclear. This CDR3 has 10 amino acids. V shed 10 bases and J shed 4 bases, with 9 bases lying between them. Germline V gives CDR1 SGDLS, CDR2 YYNGEE. In DNA, the CDR3 is TGTGCCTACGACAAATACGAGCAGTACTTC. Translated: CAYDKYEQYF.

This clone was counted once. The genes are TRBV7-6 and TRBJ2-5; TRBD1 is a possible D gene (5 bases). Deletions cut 1 base from V and 2 bases from J, with 14 bases between. This CDR3 has 16 residues. Germline loops: CDR1 SGHVS, CDR2 FNYEAQ. In DNA, the CDR3 is TGTGCCAGCAGCTTAGTCCAGGGTCCAATACAAGAGACCCAGTACTTC. This encodes CASSLVQGPIQETQYF.

This chain connects TRBV20-1 to TRBJ2-1; 10 bases map to TRBD1. V trimming: 6 bases; J trimming: 14 bases; junction bases outside the gene matches: 4. The CDR3 totals 10 residues. Germline lookup yields CDR1 DFQATT and CDR2 SNEGSKA (reference sequence). CDR3 in amino acids: CSAAGTGEFF. CDR3 DNA: TGCAGTGCGGCCGGGACAGGGGAGTTCTTC.

The chain has TRBV7-7 and TRBJ2-1, with TRBD2 matching 11 bases. From germline, CDR1 is SSHAT and CDR2 FNYEAQ (reference sequence). The CDR3 is 17 residues long. V was clipped by 5 bases and J by 0 bases; unmatched bases: 6. The CDR3, as DNA: TGTGCCAGCAGCCCCGGACTAGCGGGTCGCTCCTACAATGAGCAGTTCTTC. Translating gives CASSPGLAGRSYNEQFF.